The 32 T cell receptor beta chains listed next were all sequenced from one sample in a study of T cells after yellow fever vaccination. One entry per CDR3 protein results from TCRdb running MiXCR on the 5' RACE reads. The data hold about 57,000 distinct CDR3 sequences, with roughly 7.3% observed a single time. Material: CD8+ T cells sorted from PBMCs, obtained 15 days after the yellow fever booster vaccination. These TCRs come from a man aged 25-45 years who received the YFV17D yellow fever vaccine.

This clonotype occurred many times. The CDR3 DNA reads TGTGCCAGCAGTTTATCTGGGACTAGCGCATACAATGAGCAGTTCTTC. Amino acid sequence: CASSLSGTSAYNEQFF. V usage is TRBV27 and J usage is TRBJ2-1; 10 nucleotides match TRBD2. Per germline, CDR1 MNHEY and CDR2 SMNVEV (reference sequence). The CDR3 covers 16 residues. V shed 0 bases, J shed 4 bases, and the junction held 3 bases outside the gene matches.

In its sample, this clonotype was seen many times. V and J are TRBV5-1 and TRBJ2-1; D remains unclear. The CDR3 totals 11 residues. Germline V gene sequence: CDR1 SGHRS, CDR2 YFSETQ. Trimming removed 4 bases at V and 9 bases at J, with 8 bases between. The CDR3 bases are TGCGCCAGCAGCCCCTCCATTGAGCAGTTCTTC. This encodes CASSPSIEQFF.

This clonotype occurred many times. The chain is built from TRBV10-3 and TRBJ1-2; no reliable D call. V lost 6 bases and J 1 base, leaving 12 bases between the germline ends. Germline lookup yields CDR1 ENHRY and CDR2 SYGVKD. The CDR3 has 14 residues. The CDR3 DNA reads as TGTGCCATCAGGGGAGAGATACTTAACTATGGCTACACCTTC. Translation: CAIRGEILNYGYTF.

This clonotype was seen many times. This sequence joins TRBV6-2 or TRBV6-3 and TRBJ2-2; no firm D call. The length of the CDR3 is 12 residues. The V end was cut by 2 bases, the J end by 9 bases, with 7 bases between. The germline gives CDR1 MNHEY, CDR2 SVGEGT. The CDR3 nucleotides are TGTGCCAGCAGTTACGGGGATCGGGAGCTGTTTTTT. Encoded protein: CASSYGDRELFF.

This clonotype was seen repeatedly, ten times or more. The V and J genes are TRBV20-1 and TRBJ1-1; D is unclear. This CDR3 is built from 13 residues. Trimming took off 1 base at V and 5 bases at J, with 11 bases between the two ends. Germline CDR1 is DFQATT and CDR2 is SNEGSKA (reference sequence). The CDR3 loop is CSARGEGRTEAFF. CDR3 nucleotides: TGCAGTGCTAGAGGGGAAGGTCGGACTGAAGCTTTCTTT.

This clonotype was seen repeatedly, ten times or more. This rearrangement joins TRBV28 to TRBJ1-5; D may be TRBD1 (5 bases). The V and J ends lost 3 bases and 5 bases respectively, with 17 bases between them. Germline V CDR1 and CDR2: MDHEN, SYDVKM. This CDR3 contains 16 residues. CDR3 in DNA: TGTGCCAGCAGTTTCCAAATAGGGGTGTTGGATCAGCCCCAGCATTTT. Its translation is CASSFQIGVLDQPQHF.

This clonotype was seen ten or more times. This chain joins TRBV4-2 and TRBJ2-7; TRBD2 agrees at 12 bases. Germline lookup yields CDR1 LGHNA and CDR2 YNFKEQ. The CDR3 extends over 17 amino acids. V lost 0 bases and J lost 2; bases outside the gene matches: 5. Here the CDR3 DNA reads TGTGCCAGCAGCCAAGATGAGACTAGCGGGAGTGCCTACGAGCAGTACTTC. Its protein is CASSQDETSGSAYEQYF.

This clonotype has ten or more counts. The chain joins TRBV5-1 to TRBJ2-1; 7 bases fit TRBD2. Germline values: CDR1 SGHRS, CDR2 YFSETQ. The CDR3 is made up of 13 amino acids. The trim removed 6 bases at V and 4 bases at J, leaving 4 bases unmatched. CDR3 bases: TGCGCCAGCACGGGGACTAATTACAATGAGCAGTTCTTC. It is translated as CASTGTNYNEQFF.

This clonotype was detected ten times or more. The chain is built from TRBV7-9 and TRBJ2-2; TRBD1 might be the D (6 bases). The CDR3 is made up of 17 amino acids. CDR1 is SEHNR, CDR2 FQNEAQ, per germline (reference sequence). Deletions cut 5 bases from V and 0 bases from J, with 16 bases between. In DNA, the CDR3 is TGTGCCAGCAGCCGACTCACAGGGACGACGAACACCGGGGAGCTGTTTTTT. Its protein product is CASSRLTGTTNTGELFF.

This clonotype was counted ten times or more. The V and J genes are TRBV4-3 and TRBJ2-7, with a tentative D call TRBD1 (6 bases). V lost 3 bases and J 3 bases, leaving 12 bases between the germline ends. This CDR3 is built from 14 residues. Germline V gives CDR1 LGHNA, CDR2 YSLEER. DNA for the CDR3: TGCGCCAGCAGCCAGGGGGCAAGAAACTACGAGCAGTACTTC. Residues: CASSQGARNYEQYF.

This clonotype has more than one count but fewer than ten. This CDR3 reads CASSDLTGASSYNEQFF. CDR3 nucleotides: TGTGCCAGCAGCGACCTCACGGGGGCTAGCTCCTACAATGAGCAGTTCTTC. V and J are TRBV7-2 and TRBJ2-1; D may match TRBD1 or TRBD2 (6 bases each). CDR3 size: 17 residues. V was clipped by 5 bases and J by 0 bases, with 17 bases between them. CDR1 is SGHTA and CDR2 is FQGNSA in the germline V gene. The whole variable domain, remainder taken from reference TRBV7-2 and TRBJ2-1, is GAGVSQSPSNKVTEKGKDVELRCDPISGHTALYWYRQSLGQGLEFLIYFQGNSAPDKSGLPSDRFSAERTGGSVSTLTIQRTQQEDSAVYLCASSDLTGASSYNEQFFGPGTRLTVL.

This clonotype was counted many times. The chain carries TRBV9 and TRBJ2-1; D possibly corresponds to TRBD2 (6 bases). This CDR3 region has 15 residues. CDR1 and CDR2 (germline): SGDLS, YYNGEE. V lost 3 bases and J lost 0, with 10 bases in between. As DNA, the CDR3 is TGTGCCAGCAGCGCCGGGAGTTTCTCCTACAATGAGCAGTTCTTC. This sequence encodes CASSAGSFSYNEQFF.

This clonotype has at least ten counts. In DNA form, the CDR3 reads TGCGCCAGCAGCCAAGATCGGGCCGGGGGCACCGGGGAGCTGTTTTTT. Translation gives CASSQDRAGGTGELFF. This chain links TRBV4-3 with TRBJ2-2; possible D gene TRBD2, 6 bases. The CDR3 contains 16 residues. Germline lookup yields CDR1 LGHNA and CDR2 YSLEER. V was pared by 0 bases and J by 4 bases, with 12 bases between.

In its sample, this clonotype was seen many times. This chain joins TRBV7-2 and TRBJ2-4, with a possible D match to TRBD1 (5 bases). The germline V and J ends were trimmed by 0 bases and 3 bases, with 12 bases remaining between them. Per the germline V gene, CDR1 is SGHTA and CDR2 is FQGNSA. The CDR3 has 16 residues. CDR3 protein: CASSLAGVLVKNIQYF. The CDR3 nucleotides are TGTGCCAGCAGCTTAGCAGGGGTGCTAGTCAAAAACATTCAGTACTTC.

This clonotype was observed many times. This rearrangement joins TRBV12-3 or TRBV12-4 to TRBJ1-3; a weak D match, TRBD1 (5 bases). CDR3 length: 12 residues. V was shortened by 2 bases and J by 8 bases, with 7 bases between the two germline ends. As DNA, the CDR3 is TGTGCCAGCAGTTTATTGGGGGACACCATATATTTT. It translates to CASSLLGDTIYF.

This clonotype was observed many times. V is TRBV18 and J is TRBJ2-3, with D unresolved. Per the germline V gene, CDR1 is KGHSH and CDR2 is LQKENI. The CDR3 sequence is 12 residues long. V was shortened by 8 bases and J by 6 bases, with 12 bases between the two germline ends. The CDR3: CASARSGDTQYF. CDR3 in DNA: TGTGCCAGCGCCCGATCCGGGGATACGCAGTATTTT.

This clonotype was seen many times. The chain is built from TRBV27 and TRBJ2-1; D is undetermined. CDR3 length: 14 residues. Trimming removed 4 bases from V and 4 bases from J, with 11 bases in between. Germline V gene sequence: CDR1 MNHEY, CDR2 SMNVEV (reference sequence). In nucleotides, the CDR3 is TGTGCCAGCAGTTATGCCGATACTTACAATGAGCAGTTCTTC. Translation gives CASSYADTYNEQFF.

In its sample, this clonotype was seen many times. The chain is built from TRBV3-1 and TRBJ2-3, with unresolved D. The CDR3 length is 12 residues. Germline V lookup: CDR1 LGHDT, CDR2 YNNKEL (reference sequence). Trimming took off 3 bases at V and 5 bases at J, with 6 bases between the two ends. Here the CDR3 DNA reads TGTGCCAGCAGCCATTGGGAAGATACGCAGTATTTT. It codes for CASSHWEDTQYF.

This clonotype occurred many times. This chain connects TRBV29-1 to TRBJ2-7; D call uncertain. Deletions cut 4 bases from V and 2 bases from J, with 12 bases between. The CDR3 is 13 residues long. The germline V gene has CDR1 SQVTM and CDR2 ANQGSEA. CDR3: CSVVPETTYEQYF. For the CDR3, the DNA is TGCAGCGTTGTACCAGAAACCACCTACGAGCAGTACTTC.

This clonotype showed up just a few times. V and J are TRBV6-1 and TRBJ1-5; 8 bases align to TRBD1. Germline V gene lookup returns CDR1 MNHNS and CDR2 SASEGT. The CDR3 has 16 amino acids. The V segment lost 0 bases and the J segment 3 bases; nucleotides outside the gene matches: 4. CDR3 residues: CASSEAAGGPNQPQHF. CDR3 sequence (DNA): TGTGCCAGCAGTGAAGCCGCAGGGGGCCCCAATCAGCCCCAGCATTTT.

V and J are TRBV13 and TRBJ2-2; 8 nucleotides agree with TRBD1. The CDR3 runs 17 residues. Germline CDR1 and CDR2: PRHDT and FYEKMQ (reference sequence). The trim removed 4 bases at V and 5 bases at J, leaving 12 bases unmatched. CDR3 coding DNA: TGTGCCAGCAGCTCACCCTTTTCAGGGGGCGGAACCGGGGAGCTGTTTTTT. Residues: CASSSPFSGGGTGELFF. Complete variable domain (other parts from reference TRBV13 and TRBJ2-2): AAGVIQSPRHLIKEKRETATLKCYPIPRHDTVYWYQQGPGQDPQFLISFYEKMQSDKGSIPDRFSAQQFSDYHSELNMSSLELGDSALYFCASSSPFSGGGTGELFFGEGSRLTVL.

The CDR3 protein is CASSFNLGLAETYEQYF. The CDR3 DNA reads TGTGCCAGCAGTTTTAATTTGGGACTAGCGGAAACCTACGAGCAGTACTTC. V gene TRBV12-3 or TRBV12-4 combines with J gene TRBJ2-7; 11 bases match TRBD2. The CDR3 consists of 17 residues. V gave up 3 bases and J gave up 2 bases; unmatched junction bases: 9.

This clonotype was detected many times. CDR3 loop: CASSPAPGYTDTQYF. The CDR3 coding sequence is TGTGCCAGCAGCCCGGCCCCGGGTTACACAGATACGCAGTATTTT. This chain links TRBV7-6 with TRBJ2-3, with D unresolved. This CDR3 is built from 15 residues. Germline CDR1 is SGHVS and CDR2 is FNYEAQ. V lost 5 bases, J lost 2 bases, and 14 bases lay in between.

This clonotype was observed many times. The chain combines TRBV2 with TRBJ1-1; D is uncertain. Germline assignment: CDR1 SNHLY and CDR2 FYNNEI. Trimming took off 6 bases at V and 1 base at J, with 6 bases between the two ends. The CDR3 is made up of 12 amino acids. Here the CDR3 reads CASSGENTEAFF. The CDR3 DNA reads TGTGCCAGCAGCGGAGAGAACACTGAAGCTTTCTTT. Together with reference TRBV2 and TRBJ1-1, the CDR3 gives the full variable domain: EPEVTQTPSHQVTQMGQEVILRCVPISNHLYFYWYRQILGQKVEFLVSFYNNEISEKSEIFDDQFSVERPDGSNFTLKIRSTKLEDSAMYFCASSGENTEAFFGQGTRLTVV.

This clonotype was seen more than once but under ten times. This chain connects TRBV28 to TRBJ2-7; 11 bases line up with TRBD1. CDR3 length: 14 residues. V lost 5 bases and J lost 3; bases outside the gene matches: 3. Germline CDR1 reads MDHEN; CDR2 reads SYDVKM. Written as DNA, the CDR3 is TGTGCCAGCAGTCCGGGACAGGGGGGCTACGAGCAGTACTTC. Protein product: CASSPGQGGYEQYF.

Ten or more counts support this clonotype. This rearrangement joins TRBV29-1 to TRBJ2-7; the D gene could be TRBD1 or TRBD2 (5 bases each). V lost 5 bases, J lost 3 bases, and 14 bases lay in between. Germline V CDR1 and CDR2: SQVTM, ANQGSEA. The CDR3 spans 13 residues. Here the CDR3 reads CSVSGQAVYEQYF. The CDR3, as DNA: TGCAGCGTTTCGGGGCAGGCGGTCTACGAGCAGTACTTC.

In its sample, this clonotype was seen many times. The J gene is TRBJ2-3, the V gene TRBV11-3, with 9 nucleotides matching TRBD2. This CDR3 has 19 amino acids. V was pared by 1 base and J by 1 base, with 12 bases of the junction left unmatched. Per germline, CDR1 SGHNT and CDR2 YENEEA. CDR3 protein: CASSLVLAGGLTGTDTQYF. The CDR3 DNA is TGTGCCAGCAGCTTAGTTCTCGCGGGGGGGCTTACAGGCACAGATACGCAGTATTTT.

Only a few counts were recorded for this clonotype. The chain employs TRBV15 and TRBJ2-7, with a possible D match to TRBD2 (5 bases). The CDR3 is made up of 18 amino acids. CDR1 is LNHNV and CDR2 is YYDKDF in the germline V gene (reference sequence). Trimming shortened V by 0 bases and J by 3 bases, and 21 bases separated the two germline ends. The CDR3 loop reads CATSRDRYGTGGGYEQYF. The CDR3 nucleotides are TGTGCCACCAGCAGAGATCGCTACGGAACGGGTGGAGGCTACGAGCAGTACTTC.

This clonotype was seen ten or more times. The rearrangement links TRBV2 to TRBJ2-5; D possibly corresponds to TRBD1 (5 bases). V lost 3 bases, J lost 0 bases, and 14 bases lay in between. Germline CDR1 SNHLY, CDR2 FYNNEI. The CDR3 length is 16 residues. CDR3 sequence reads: CASSDVDKTYQETQYF. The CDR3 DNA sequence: TGTGCCAGCAGTGATGTGGACAAGACTTACCAAGAGACCCAGTACTTC.

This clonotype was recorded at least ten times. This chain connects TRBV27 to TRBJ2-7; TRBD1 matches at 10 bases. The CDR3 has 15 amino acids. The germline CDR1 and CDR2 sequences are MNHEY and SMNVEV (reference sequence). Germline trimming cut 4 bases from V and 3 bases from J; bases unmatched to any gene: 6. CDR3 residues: CASSSWTGGGYEQYF. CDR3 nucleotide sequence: TGTGCCAGCAGTTCCTGGACAGGGGGAGGCTACGAGCAGTACTTC.

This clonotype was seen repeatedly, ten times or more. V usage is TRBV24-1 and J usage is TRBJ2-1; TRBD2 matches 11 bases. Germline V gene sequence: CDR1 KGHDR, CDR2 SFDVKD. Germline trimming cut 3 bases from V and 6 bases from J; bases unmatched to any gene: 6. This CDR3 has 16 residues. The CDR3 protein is CATSDLGTSGPNEQFF. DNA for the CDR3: TGTGCCACCAGTGATCTCGGGACTAGCGGACCCAATGAGCAGTTCTTC.

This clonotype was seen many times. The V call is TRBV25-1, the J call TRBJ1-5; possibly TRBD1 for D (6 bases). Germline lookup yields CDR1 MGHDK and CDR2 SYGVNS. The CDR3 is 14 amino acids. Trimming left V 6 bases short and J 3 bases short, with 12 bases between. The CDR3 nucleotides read TGTGCCAGCAGACAGGGAGGGCACAATCAGCCCCAGCATTTT. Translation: CASRQGGHNQPQHF.